The next 15 T cell receptor beta chains were all read from a single sample in a study of radiotherapy plus CTLA-4 blockade in lung cancer. Some clones are missing from TCRdb's copy, which holds only in-frame ones; the method was immunoSEQ multiplex PCR. The table lists around 78,000 clones, about 78% of them singletons. The source was peripheral blood, collected from a patient treated with radiotherapy plus ipilimumab. The receptors come from a human donor with non-small cell lung cancer who had a partial response to radiotherapy plus ipilimumab. Some clones in this sample may be carry-over from other donors' samples.

This clone was recorded a few times. Other nucleotide sequences in the sample specify the same CDR3. J is TRBJ2-1 and V is TRBV6-5; possible D gene TRBD2, 6 bases. Trimming removed 2 bases at V and 0 bases at J, with 11 bases between. Germline assignment: CDR1 MNHEY and CDR2 SVGAGI. The CDR3 runs 16 residues. CDR3 in amino acids: CASSYGSGSSYNEQFF. The CDR3, as DNA: TGTGCCAGCAGTTACGGCTCCGGGAGCTCCTACAATGAGCAGTTCTTC.

CDR3 residues: CSVVNSFYGYTF. The DNA for the CDR3 is TGCAGCGTTGTAAACAGTTTCTATGGCTACACCTTC. This sequence joins TRBV29-1 and TRBJ1-2; D not resolved. There are 12 residues in the CDR3. From germline, CDR1 is SQVTM and CDR2 ANQGSEA. Trimming left V 4 bases short and J 4 bases short, with 10 bases between.

The chain is built from TRBV7-9 and TRBJ1-2; 12 bases map to TRBD1. With 4 bases clipped from V and 8 bases from J, the junction kept 5 bases outside the gene matches. Germline V gives CDR1 SEHNR, CDR2 FQNEAQ (reference sequence). There are 14 residues in the CDR3. The chain's CDR3 is CASSWGQGARGYTF. The CDR3, as DNA: TGTGCCAGCAGCTGGGGACAGGGGGCGCGCGGCTACACCTTC.

V is TRBV19 and J is TRBJ1-5, with 10 bases that match TRBD1. Germline CDR1 is LNHDA and CDR2 is SQIVND (reference sequence). This CDR3 region has 12 residues. The trim removed 8 bases at V and 5 bases at J, leaving 0 bases unmatched. This CDR3 is CASGTGDQPQHF. In nucleotides, the CDR3 is TGTGCCAGTGGGACAGGGGATCAGCCCCAGCATTTT.

The chain joins TRBV9 to TRBJ2-5; D is uncertain. From germline, CDR1 is SGDLS and CDR2 YYNGEE. The CDR3 consists of 14 residues. Trimming took 0 bases from V and 3 from J, leaving 9 bases between them. This CDR3 reads CASSVGGRKETQYF. The CDR3 coding sequence is TGTGCCAGCAGCGTAGGAGGTAGAAAAGAGACCCAGTACTTC.

The table lists this clone with a few counts. The chain has TRBV2 and TRBJ1-1; 10 positions match TRBD1. CDR1 and CDR2 from the germline V gene are SNHLY and FYNNEI. The CDR3 totals 13 residues. V was pared by 5 bases and J by 4 bases, with 1 base of the junction left unmatched. The CDR3 coding sequence is TGTGCCAGCAGTTGGACAGGGGGCACTGAAGCTTTCTTT. Residues: CASSWTGGTEAFF.

This clone appeared once. The chain recombines TRBV18 with TRBJ2-5, with 10 bases that match TRBD2. The V gene end was trimmed by 8 bases and the J gene end by 5 bases; junction bases not matched to a gene: 11. In germline, CDR1 is KGHSH, CDR2 LQKENI. This CDR3 comprises 15 residues. The chain's CDR3 is CASTRSGGAEETQYF. The CDR3 nucleotides read TGTGCCAGCACCCGGAGCGGGGGGGCAGAGGAGACCCAGTACTTC.

The rearrangement links TRBV4-1 to TRBJ2-3, with 8 bases lining up with TRBD1. This CDR3 has 17 residues. V was pared by 0 bases and J by 1 base, with 6 bases of the junction left unmatched. Germline V gene data show CDR1 as MGHRA and CDR2 as YSYEKL. The chain's CDR3 is CASSQDFAGQGTDTQYF. CDR3 coding DNA: TGCGCCAGCAGCCAAGATTTCGCGGGACAGGGCACAGATACGCAGTATTTT.

In this sample, this clone turned up a few times. The rearrangement links TRBV11-2 to TRBJ1-1; D gene ambiguous. V lost 2 bases and J 1 base, leaving 5 bases between the germline ends. CDR1 is SGHAT and CDR2 is FQNNGV in the germline V gene. This CDR3 has 13 residues. CDR3 sequence reads: CASSLSGNTEAFF. The CDR3 bases are TGTGCCAGCAGCTTATCCGGGAACACTGAAGCTTTCTTT. The full variable domain, rest sourced from reference TRBV11-2 and TRBJ1-1, is EAGVAQSPRYKIIEKRQSVAFWCNPISGHATLYWYQQILGQGPKLLIQFQNNGVVDDSQLPKDRFSAERLKGVDSTLKIQPAKLEDSAVYLCASSLSGNTEAFFGQGTRLTVV.

The rearrangement links TRBV6-1 to TRBJ2-2; D is unclear. This CDR3 spans 13 amino acids. Trimming removed 3 bases from V and 4 bases from J, with 6 bases in between. Per germline, CDR1 MNHNS and CDR2 SASEGT. The CDR3 spells CASSDLFTGELFF. In nucleotides, the CDR3 is TGTGCCAGCAGTGATCTTTTCACCGGGGAGCTGTTTTTT.

This sequence joins TRBV2 and TRBJ2-6; 11 bases match TRBD1. This CDR3 contains 18 residues. The V and J ends lost 1 base and 0 bases, in that order; junction bases with no gene match: 2. Germline V lookup: CDR1 SNHLY, CDR2 FYNNEI. Here the CDR3 reads CASSEGGTGGSGANVLTF. The CDR3 DNA is TGTGCCAGCAGTGAAGGCGGGACAGGGGGCTCTGGGGCCAACGTCCTGACTTTC.

This chain links TRBV5-1 with TRBJ2-7; 10 nucleotides match TRBD2. V lost 7 bases, J lost 2 bases, and 6 bases stayed unmatched. The CDR3 has 14 amino acids. Germline V gene data show CDR1 as SGHRS and CDR2 as YFSETQ. For the CDR3, the DNA is TGCGCCAGCGGCCGGACTAGCGGAACCTACGAGCAGTACTTC. Protein product: CASGRTSGTYEQYF.

The J gene is TRBJ2-5, the V gene TRBV2; 11 bases align to TRBD2. Trimming removed 6 bases from V and 5 bases from J; junction bases left unmatched: 14. The germline gives CDR1 SNHLY, CDR2 FYNNEI. This CDR3 has 17 residues. CDR3 nucleotides: TGTGCCAGCAGGGAAATAGCGGGAGGGCCCGAGTCGGAGACCCAGTACTTC. It yields the protein CASREIAGGPESETQYF.

The chain combines TRBV6-1 with TRBJ1-1, with D perhaps TRBD1 (6 bases). Germline CDR1 is MNHNS and CDR2 is SASEGT. Trimming took off 4 bases at V and 1 base at J, with 7 bases between the two ends. This CDR3 contains 13 residues. CDR3 residues: CASSVGGNTEAFF. The CDR3 nucleotides are TGTGCCAGCAGTGTAGGGGGGAACACTGAAGCTTTCTTT.

The V call is TRBV7-8, the J call TRBJ1-5; D is unclear. CDR3 size: 15 residues. V was pared by 4 bases and J by 6 bases, with 16 bases between. Germline-derived CDR1 and CDR2 are SGHVS and FQNEAQ. The CDR3 region is CASSSLSEVAQPQHF. The CDR3 DNA reads TGTGCCAGCAGCTCTCTCTCGGAGGTGGCTCAGCCCCAGCATTTT.